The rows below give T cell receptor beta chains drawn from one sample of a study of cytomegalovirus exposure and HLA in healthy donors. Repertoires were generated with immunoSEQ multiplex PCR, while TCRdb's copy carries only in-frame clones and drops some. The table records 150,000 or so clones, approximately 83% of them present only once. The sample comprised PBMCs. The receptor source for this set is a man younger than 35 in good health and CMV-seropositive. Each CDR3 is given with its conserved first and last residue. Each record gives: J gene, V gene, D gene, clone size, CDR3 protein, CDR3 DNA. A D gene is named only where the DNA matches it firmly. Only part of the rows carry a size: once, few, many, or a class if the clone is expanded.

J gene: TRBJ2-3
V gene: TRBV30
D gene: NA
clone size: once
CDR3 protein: CAWSVQGLPTDTQYF
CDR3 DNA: TGTGCCTGGAGTGTACAGGGACTACCCACAGATACGCAGTATTTT

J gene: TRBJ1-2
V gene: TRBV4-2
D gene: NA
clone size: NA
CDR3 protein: CASSQVGEGTNYGYTF
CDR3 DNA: TGTGCCAGCAGCCAAGTTGGGGAGGGAACTAACTATGGCTACACCTTC

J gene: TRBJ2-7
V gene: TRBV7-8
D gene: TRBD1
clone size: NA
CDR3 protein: CASSLSSGGISYEQYF
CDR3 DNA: TGTGCCAGCAGCTTATCGTCAGGGGGAATATCCTACGAGCAGTACTTC

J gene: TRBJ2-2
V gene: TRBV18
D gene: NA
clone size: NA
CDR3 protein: CASSLFSGLMPGELFF
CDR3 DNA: TGTGCCAGCTCACTCTTCTCGGGACTGATGCCCGGGGAGCTGTTTTTT

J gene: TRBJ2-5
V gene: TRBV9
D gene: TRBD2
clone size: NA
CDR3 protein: CASSPQLAGGGETQYF
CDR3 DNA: TGTGCCAGCAGCCCACAATTAGCGGGTGGTGGAGAGACCCAGTACTTC

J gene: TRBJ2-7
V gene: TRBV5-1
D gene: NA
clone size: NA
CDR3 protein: CASSLGGDRSYEQYF
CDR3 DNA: TGCGCCAGCAGCTTGGGGGGGGACAGAAGCTACGAGCAGTACTTC

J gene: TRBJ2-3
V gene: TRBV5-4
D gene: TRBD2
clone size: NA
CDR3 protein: CASTPRGSGGASTDTQYF
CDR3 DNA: TGTGCCAGCACCCCCCGGGGTAGCGGGGGAGCTAGCACAGATACGCAGTATTTT

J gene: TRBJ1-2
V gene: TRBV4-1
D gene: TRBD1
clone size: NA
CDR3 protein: CASSQVLIRTGAYGYTF
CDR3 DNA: TGCGCCAGCAGCCAAGTTCTAATTAGGACAGGGGCTTATGGCTACACCTTC

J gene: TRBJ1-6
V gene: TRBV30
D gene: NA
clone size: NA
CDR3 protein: CAWSEAGRGSPLHF
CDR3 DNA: TGTGCCTGGAGTGAAGCAGGGAGGGGATCACCCCTCCACTTT

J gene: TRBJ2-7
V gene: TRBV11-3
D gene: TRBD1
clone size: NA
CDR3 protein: CASSRRQGPHPEQYF
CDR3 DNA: TGTGCCAGCAGCCGCCGACAGGGGCCCCATCCCGAGCAGTACTTC

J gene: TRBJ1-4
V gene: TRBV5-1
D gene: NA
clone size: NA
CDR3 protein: CASSLGFPEEKLFF
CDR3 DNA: TGCGCCAGCAGCTTGGGATTCCCGGAGGAAAAACTGTTTTTT

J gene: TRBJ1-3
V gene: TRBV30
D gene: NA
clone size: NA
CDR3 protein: CAWSASFRGSGNTIYF
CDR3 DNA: TGTGCCTGGAGTGCATCCTTTCGGGGGTCTGGAAACACCATATATTTT

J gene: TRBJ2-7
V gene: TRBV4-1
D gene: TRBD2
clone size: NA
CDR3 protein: CASSPRALAGGDEQYF
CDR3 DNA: TGCGCCAGCAGCCCCCGGGCACTAGCGGGGGGGGACGAGCAGTACTTC

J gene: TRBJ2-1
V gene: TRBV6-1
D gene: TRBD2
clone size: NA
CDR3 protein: CASSERLADDYNEQFF
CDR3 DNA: TGTGCCAGCAGCGAAAGACTAGCGGACGACTACAATGAGCAGTTCTTC

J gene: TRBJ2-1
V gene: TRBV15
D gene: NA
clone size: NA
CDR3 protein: CATSRDRVRGNEQFF
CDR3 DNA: TGTGCCACCAGCAGAGATCGGGTTCGGGGGAATGAGCAGTTCTTC

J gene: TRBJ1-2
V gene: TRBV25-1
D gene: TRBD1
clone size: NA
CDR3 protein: CASSGDRGYGYTF
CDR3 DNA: TGTGCCAGCAGTGGGGACAGGGGCTATGGCTACACCTTC

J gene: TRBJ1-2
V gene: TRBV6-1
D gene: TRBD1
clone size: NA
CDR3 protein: CASSDPSGTGVYGYTF
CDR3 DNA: TGTGCCAGCAGTGACCCCTCCGGGACAGGGGTCTATGGCTACACCTTC

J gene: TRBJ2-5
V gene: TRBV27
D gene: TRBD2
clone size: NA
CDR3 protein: CASSMRTSGGADGETQYF
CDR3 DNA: TGTGCCAGCAGTATGAGGACTAGCGGGGGGGCAGATGGCGAGACCCAGTACTTC

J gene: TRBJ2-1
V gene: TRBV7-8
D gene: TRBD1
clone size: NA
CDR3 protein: CASSGRQGTYNEQFF
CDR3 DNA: TGTGCCAGCAGCGGGCGACAGGGGACGTACAATGAGCAGTTCTTC

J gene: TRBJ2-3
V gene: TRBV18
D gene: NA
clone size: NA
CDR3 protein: CASSPRPGGPTDTQYF
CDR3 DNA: TGTGCCAGCTCACCACGTCCGGGGGGCCCCACAGATACGCAGTATTTT

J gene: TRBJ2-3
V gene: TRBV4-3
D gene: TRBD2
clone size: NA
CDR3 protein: CASSQDTSGGRDTQYF
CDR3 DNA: TGCGCCAGCAGCCAAGATACTAGCGGGGGTCGGGATACGCAGTATTTT

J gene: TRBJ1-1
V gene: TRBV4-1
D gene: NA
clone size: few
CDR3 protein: CASSQGTGEAFF
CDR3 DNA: TGCGCCAGCAGCCAAGGGACTGGTGAAGCTTTCTTT

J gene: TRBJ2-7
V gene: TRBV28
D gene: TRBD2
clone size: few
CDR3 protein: CASRGLVYEQYF
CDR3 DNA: TGTGCCAGCAGGGGACTAGTCTACGAGCAGTACTTC

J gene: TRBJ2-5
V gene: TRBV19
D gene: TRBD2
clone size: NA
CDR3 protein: CASSILGGAQETQYF
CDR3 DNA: TGTGCCAGTAGTATACTCGGGGGGGCCCAAGAGACCCAGTACTTC

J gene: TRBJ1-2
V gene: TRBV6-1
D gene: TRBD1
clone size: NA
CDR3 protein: CARSTGFYGYTF
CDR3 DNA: TGTGCCAGGTCGACAGGGTTCTATGGCTACACCTTC

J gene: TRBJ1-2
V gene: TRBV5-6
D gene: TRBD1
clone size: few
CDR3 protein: CASSPGGLGYTF
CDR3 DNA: TGTGCCAGCAGCCCAGGGGGCCTTGGCTACACCTTC

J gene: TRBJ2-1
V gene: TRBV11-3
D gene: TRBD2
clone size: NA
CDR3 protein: CASSPPLGLASYNEQFF
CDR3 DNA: TGTGCCAGCAGCCCCCCCCTGGGACTAGCGTCGTACAATGAGCAGTTCTTC

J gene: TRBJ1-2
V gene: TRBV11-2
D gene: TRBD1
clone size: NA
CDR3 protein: CASSLVVGQGYGYTF
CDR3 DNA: TGTGCCAGCAGCTTAGTTGTGGGACAGGGCTATGGCTACACCTTC

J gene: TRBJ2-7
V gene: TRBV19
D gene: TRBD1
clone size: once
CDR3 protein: CASSIWPGTDYEQYF
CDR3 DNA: TGTGCCAGTAGTATATGGCCCGGGACAGACTACGAGCAGTACTTC

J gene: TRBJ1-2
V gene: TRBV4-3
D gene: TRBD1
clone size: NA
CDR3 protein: CASSQPGQGGSGYTF
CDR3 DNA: TGCGCCAGCAGCCAACCGGGACAGGGAGGATCTGGCTACACCTTC

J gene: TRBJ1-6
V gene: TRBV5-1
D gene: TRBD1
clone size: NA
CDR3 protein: CASSRLAGTANSPLHF
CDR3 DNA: TGCGCCAGCAGCCGACTCGCCGGGACAGCGAACTCACCCCTCCACTTT

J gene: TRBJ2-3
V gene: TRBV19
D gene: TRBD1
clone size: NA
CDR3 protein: CASSIRDRVFGDTQYF
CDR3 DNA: TGTGCCAGTAGTATACGGGACAGGGTCTTCGGAGATACGCAGTATTTT

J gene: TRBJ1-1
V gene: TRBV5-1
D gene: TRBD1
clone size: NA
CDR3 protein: CASSPAPGQRNTEAFF
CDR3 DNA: TGCGCCAGCAGCCCAGCTCCGGGACAGAGGAACACTGAAGCTTTCTTT

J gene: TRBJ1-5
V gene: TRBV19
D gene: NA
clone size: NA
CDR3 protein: CASSIREEGFQPQHF
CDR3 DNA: TGTGCCAGTAGCATTCGGGAGGAAGGGTTTCAGCCCCAGCATTTT

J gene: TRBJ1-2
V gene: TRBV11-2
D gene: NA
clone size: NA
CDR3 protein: CASSPLAVNYGYTF
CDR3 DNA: TGTGCCAGCAGCCCCCTCGCGGTTAACTATGGCTACACCTTC